The clone carrying this TCR beta chain appeared once. This sample was included in a study of T cell changes during pregnancy in multiple sclerosis. Clones were read by immunoSEQ multiplex PCR, and TCRdb kept only the in-frame ones, dropping some. Seen here are tens of thousands of clones, around 92% observed once, and the top ten hold approximately 1.4%. The CDR3 is 14 amino acids. From germline, CDR1 is MNHEY and CDR2 SVGAGI. V shed 0 bases and J shed 4 bases, with 9 bases lying between them. V and J are TRBV6-5 and TRBJ1-1, with D perhaps TRBD1 (5 bases). The receptor was isolated from a female donor in good health, enrolled as a control in a pregnancy study. The input for sequencing was peripheral blood, taken after pregnancy. CDR3 residues: CASSYSAGPTEAFF. CDR3 DNA sequence: TGTGCCAGCAGTTACTCCGCAGGGCCCACTGAAGCTTTCTTT.